The 6 T cell receptor beta chains below were found in one sample sequenced in a study of patients and donors after allogeneic stem cell transplantation. TCRdb used MiXCR to reprocess the RT-PCR reads, holding one entry per CDR3 protein. The sample has 900,000 to 1,000,000 distinct CDR3 sequences; more than 15% are singletons. Source material: blood, either unsorted or a sorted T cell fraction (not recorded which). The source of these receptors is a human donor who was either an allogeneic HSCT recipient or a stem cell or donor lymphocyte infusion donor (not recorded which). It is not recorded whose cells these are; they may come from a transplant donor.

The sample holds many counts of this clonotype. The V gene is TRBV20-1, the J gene TRBJ1-2, with 7 bases aligning to TRBD1. V shed 0 bases and J 8 bases; nucleotides not matched to a gene: 9. The CDR3 runs to 14 residues. From germline, CDR1 is DFQATT and CDR2 SNEGSKA (reference sequence). The CDR3 reads CSARDIGGAEGYTF. Here the CDR3 DNA reads TGCAGTGCTAGAGATATAGGGGGCGCGGAAGGCTACACCTTC.

This clonotype turned up a few times. The J gene is TRBJ1-1, the V gene TRBV30; no clear D gene. There are 13 residues in the CDR3. Per germline, CDR1 GTSNPN and CDR2 SVGIG (reference sequence). Between the trimmed V and J ends, which lost 5 bases and 0 bases, there was a span of 10 bases. Here the CDR3 reads CAWSAGMNTEAFF. CDR3 DNA sequence: TGTGCCTGGTCCGCGGGGATGAACACTGAAGCTTTCTTT.

This clonotype was counted a few times. This chain links TRBV29-1 with TRBJ2-1; 7 nucleotides agree with TRBD1. The CDR3 totals 12 residues. Germline V gene sequence: CDR1 SQVTM, CDR2 ANQGSEA. V dropped 4 bases and J dropped 5; count of bases not matched to a gene: 2. This chain's CDR3 is CSVVGTDNEQFF. CDR3 in DNA: TGCAGCGTTGTAGGGACAGACAATGAGCAGTTCTTC.

This clonotype was observed a few times. The chain's CDR3 is CSVDLRGSSTEAFF. The CDR3 DNA sequence: TGCAGCGTGGACCTCAGGGGGAGTAGCACTGAAGCTTTCTTT. The chain uses TRBV29-1 and TRBJ1-1; 7 bases match TRBD1. The CDR3 spans 14 residues. In germline, CDR1 is SQVTM, CDR2 ANQGSEA. The V gene end was trimmed by 6 bases and the J gene end by 4 bases; junction bases not matched to a gene: 11. The full variable domain, rest sourced from reference TRBV29-1 and TRBJ1-1, is SAVISQKPSRDICQRGTSLTIQCQVDSQVTMMFWYRQQPGQSLTLIATANQGSEATYESGFVIDKFPISRPNLTFSTLTVSNMSPEDSSIYLCSVDLRGSSTEAFFGQGTRLTVV.

The table lists this clonotype with a few counts. The chain is built from TRBV4-3 and TRBJ1-4, with TRBD1 identical over 7 bases. The ends lost 4 bases at V and 7 bases at J; junction bases unmatched: 9. The CDR3 covers 15 residues. Germline V gene lookup returns CDR1 LGHNA and CDR2 YSLEER. The CDR3 reads CASSPSGTESEKLFF. CDR3 coding DNA: TGCGCCAGCAGCCCCTCCGGGACAGAATCTGAAAAACTGTTTTTT.

A few counts support this clonotype. The chain employs TRBV24-1 and TRBJ2-1, with no clear D. Trimming removed 4 bases from V and 0 bases from J, with 6 bases in between. The CDR3 extends over 14 amino acids. Germline CDR1 and CDR2: KGHDR and SFDVKD. CDR3 loop: CATSEYSSYNEQFF. CDR3 DNA: TGTGCCACCAGTGAGTATAGCTCCTACAATGAGCAGTTCTTC.